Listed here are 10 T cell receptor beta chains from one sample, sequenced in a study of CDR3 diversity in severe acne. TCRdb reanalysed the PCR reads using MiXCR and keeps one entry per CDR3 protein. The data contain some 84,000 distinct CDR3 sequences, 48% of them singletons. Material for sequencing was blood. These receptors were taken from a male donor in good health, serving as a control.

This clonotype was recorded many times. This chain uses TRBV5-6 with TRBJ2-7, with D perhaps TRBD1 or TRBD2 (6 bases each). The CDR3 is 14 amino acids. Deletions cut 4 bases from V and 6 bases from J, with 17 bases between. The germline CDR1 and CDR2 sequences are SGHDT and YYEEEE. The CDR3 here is CASSLRPGATEQYF. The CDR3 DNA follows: TGTGCCAGCAGCCTGCGGCCGGGGGCTACCGAGCAGTACTTC.

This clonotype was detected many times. DNA for the CDR3: TGTGCCAGCAAAACCGGGACTAGCGCCGGCACAGATACGCAGTATTTT. It is translated as CASKTGTSAGTDTQYF. V gene TRBV7-2 combines with J gene TRBJ2-3, with TRBD2 matching over 10 bases. V lost 7 bases to trimming and J lost 1 base; unmatched junction nucleotides: 8. CDR3 size: 16 residues. Germline V lookup: CDR1 SGHTA, CDR2 FQGNSA.

In DNA, the CDR3 is TGTGCCAGTTCCGCGGGGATGGAAGTGGAGACCCAGTACTTC. It specifies CASSAGMEVETQYF. The J gene is TRBJ2-5, the V gene TRBV10-3; a possible D gene is TRBD2 (6 bases). The CDR3 is 14 residues long. V lost 10 bases and J lost 5, with 20 bases in between. Germline V lookup: CDR1 ENHRY, CDR2 SYGVKD.

The CDR3 DNA sequence: TGCGCCAGCAGCCAAGGTCCCCGGGACAGGGATTACTCCTACGAGCAGTACTTC. This gives the protein CASSQGPRDRDYSYEQYF. The genes are TRBV4-1 and TRBJ2-7; 9 nucleotides align to TRBD1. Germline V lookup: CDR1 MGHRA, CDR2 YSYEKL. Trimming at V came to 1 base and at J to 0 bases, leaving 10 bases not matched to a gene. This CDR3 has 18 residues.

CDR3 sequence reads: CASSSQAGELFF. The CDR3 DNA is TGTGCCAGCAGCTCCCAAGCCGGGGAGCTGTTTTTT. J is TRBJ2-2 and V is TRBV5-4, with D unresolved. In germline, CDR1 is SGHNT, CDR2 YYREEE (reference sequence). V shed 3 bases and J shed 6 bases, with 6 bases lying between them. The CDR3 consists of 12 residues.

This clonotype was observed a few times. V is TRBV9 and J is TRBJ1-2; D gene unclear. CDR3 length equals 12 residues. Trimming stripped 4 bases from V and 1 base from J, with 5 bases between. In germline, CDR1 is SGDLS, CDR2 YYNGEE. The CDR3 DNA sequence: TGTGCCAGCAGCCCAGATAACTATGGCTACACCTTC. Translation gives CASSPDNYGYTF.

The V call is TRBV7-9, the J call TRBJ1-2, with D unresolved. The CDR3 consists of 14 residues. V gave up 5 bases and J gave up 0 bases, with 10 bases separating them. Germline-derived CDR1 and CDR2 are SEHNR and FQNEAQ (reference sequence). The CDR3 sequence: CASSVSGANYGYTF. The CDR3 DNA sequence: TGTGCCAGCAGCGTTTCAGGAGCTAACTATGGCTACACCTTC.

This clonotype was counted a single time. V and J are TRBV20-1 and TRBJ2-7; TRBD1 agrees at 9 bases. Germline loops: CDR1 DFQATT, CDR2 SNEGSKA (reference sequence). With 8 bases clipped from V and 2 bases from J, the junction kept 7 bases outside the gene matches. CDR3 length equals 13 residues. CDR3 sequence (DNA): TGCAGTTCAACCGGGACAGGGACCTACGAGCAGTACTTC. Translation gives CSSTGTGTYEQYF.

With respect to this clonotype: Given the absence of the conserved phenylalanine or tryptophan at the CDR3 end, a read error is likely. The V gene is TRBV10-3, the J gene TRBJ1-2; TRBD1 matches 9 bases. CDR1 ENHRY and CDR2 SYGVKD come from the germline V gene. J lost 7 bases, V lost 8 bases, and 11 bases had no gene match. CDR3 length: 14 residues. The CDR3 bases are TGTGCCATCTCGACTAGACAGGGGGAGGGTGGCTACACCTGC. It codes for CAISTRQGEGGYTC.

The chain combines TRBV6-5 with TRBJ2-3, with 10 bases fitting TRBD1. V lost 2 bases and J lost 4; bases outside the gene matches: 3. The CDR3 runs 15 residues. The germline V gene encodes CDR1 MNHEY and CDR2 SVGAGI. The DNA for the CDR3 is TGTGCCAGCAGTTACGCTGGGACAGGGGCAGATACGCAGTATTTT. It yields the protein CASSYAGTGADTQYF.